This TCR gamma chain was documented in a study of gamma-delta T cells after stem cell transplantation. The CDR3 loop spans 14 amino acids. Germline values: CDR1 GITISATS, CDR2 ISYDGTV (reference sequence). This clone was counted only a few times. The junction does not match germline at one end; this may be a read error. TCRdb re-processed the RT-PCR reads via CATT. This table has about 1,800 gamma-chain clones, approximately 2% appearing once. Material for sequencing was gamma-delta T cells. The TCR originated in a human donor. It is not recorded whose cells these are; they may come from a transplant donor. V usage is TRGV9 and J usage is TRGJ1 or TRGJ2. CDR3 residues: CALWEVRGYYRKLF. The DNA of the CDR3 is TGTGCCTTGTGGGAGGTGAGGGGGTATTATAGGAAACTCTTT.